The clone carrying this TCR beta chain was counted many times. As yet, its antigen is unknown. This specimen belongs to a study of shared clonotypes between healthy human individuals. The run depth of the assay was deep. The authors sequenced unsorted PBMC DNA on ten immunoSEQ deep assay plates. Measured with immunoSEQ multiplex PCR; TCRdb has only the in-frame clones, and not every one. The sample lists about half a million clones; approximately 80% were seen once. Unmatched junction bases numbered 8, after V lost 0 bases and J lost 3 bases. Germline V gene lookup returns CDR1 SGHRS and CDR2 YFSETQ. This CDR3 region has 16 residues. Study-wide findings and caveats: Apart from blood, nothing was sampled; tissue repertoires likely differ. Only a few donors were included, so the genetic and exposure-history diversity represented was limited.

V and J are TRBV5-1 and TRBJ2-7, with 8 bases identical to TRBD2. Sequencing input: PBMCs. This clonotype was obtained from a woman between 40 and 55 years old in good health. Some clones in this sample may be carry-over from other donors' samples. In DNA, the CDR3 is TGCGCCAGCAGCTTGGGTCCCAGCGGGAGCGGCTACGAGCAGTACTTC. Encoded protein: CASSLGPSGSGYEQYF.